This T cell receptor beta chain was retrieved from a study of Tregs in tolerant kidney transplant recipients. Trimming left V 0 bases short and J 4 bases short, with 7 bases between. The CDR3 runs 13 residues. CDR1 and CDR2 (germline): DFQATT, SNEGSKA (reference sequence). Using immunoSEQ multiplex PCR, the repertoire was profiled, and TCRdb retains in-frame clones only, with some absent. Recorded for this sample: roughly 5,500 clones. The nonmyeloablative bone marrow transplants came from related graft donors, with transient mixed chimerism. Judged by frequency, this clone is medium-sized. With the read ending 3 residues before the CDR3 end, the germline J gene is used to fill in that end.

The source of this sequence is a human patient who received a combined kidney and bone marrow transplant. Some T cells may have originated in the graft donor. V and J are TRBV20-1 and TRBJ1-5, with D unresolved. Sequenced here: CD4+ T cells from blood (PBMCs), sampled about 15 months after the transplant. The CDR3 here is CSARDTGNQPQHF. Incomplete CDR3 DNA: TGCAGTGCTAGAGATACGGGGAATCAGCCC.